This T cell receptor beta chain was retrieved from a study of CD8+ T cells in alopecia areata. This clone was observed a handful of times. Investigators isolated RNA and reverse transcribed it into cDNA to act as the sequencing template. Libraries were prepared by immunoSEQ multiplex PCR; TCRdb keeps only in-frame clonotypes and omits some of them. The sample consists of some 220,000 clones, about 58% of them appearing once. Treatment: oral pan-JAK inhibitor, 5-10 mg twice daily. Alopecia areata patients gave lesional scalp punch biopsies and peripheral blood samples. The TCR comes from a human donor with alopecia areata. The material was CD4+ T cells sorted from blood, obtained at week 4, from a patient treated with tofacitinib.

CDR3 sequence reads: CASSSAGQGAPGANVLTF. Written as DNA, the CDR3 is TGTGCCAGCAGCTCCGCGGGACAGGGGGCGCCTGGGGCCAACGTCCTGACTTTC. The rearrangement uses TRBV7-3 and TRBJ2-6, with 12 bases that match TRBD1. The CDR3 contains 18 residues. Germline V gene sequence: CDR1 SGHTA, CDR2 FQGTGA. V trimming: 4 bases; J trimming: 2 bases; junction bases outside the gene matches: 6. Looking up the rest from reference TRBV7-3 and TRBJ2-6 gives the full variable domain: GAGVSQTPSNKVTEKGKYVELRCDPISGHTALYWYRQSLGQGPEFLIYFQGTGAADDSGLPNDRFFAVRPEGSVSTLKIQRTERGDSAVYLCASSSAGQGAPGANVLTFGAGSRLTVL.